The 31 T cell receptor beta chains below come from one sample, sequenced in a study of shared clonotypes between healthy human individuals. Assay used: immunoSEQ multiplex PCR; TCRdb lists only in-frame clones, some missing. The sample carries 1,400,000 or so clones, 97% to 99% recorded once. The sample comprised naive CD4+ T cells sorted from blood. Subset denoted: CD45RA+ positively selected. All receptors derive from a man aged 25 to 40 in good health.

The genes are TRBV5-1 and TRBJ2-5; either TRBD1 or TRBD2 may supply D (6 bases each). The CDR3 is 15 residues long. V was shortened by 0 bases and J by 2 bases, with 11 bases between the two germline ends. Germline V lookup: CDR1 SGHRS, CDR2 YFSETQ. The CDR3 DNA follows: TGCGCCAGCAGCTTGGTTCCGGGGGCACAAGAGACCCAGTACTTC. Its protein product is CASSLVPGAQETQYF. The complete variable domain, with remaining parts taken from reference TRBV5-1 and TRBJ2-5, reads KAGVTQTPRYLIKTRGQQVTLSCSPISGHRSVSWYQQTPGQGLQFLFEYFSETQRNKGNFPGRFSGRQFSNSRSEMNVSTLELGDSALYLCASSLVPGAQETQYFGPGTRLLVL.

The chain employs TRBV19 and TRBJ1-1, with 10 bases aligning to TRBD1. The CDR3 is made up of 14 amino acids. Trimming at V came to 5 bases and at J to 4 bases, leaving 4 bases not matched to a gene. Per the germline V gene, CDR1 is LNHDA and CDR2 is SQIVND (reference sequence). The CDR3 DNA reads TGTGCCAGTAGTGGGACAGGGGTTTCCACTGAAGCTTTCTTT. This translates into CASSGTGVSTEAFF.

This chain uses TRBV7-3 with TRBJ2-7; no definite D call. Germline V gives CDR1 SGHTA, CDR2 FQGTGA. Trimming pared 5 bases from V and 1 base from J, leaving 12 bases between. The CDR3 loop spans 14 amino acids. This CDR3 is CASSPRAGSYEQYF. DNA of the CDR3: TGTGCCAGCAGCCCCCGTGCAGGTTCCTACGAGCAGTACTTC.

The sample holds a few counts of this clone. The same CDR3 also results from other DNA sequences found in this sample. The chain is built from TRBV9 and TRBJ1-1, with 8 bases matching TRBD1. This CDR3 contains 14 residues. Looked up from germline, CDR1 is SGDLS and CDR2 is YYNGEE. With 0 bases clipped from V and 3 bases from J, the junction kept 1 base outside the gene matches. The CDR3 region is CASSVGQGHTEAFF. The CDR3 region has the DNA TGTGCCAGCAGCGTAGGACAGGGGCACACTGAAGCTTTCTTT. Looking up the rest from reference TRBV9 and TRBJ1-1 gives the full variable domain: DSGVTQTPKHLITATGQRVTLRCSPRSGDLSVYWYQQSLDQGLQFLIQYYNGEERAKGNILERFSAQQFPDLHSELNLSSLELGDSALYFCASSVGQGHTEAFFGQGTRLTVV.

The chain recombines TRBV5-4 with TRBJ2-1; tentative D call: TRBD1 (8 bases). Germline values: CDR1 SGHNT, CDR2 YYREEE (reference sequence). This CDR3 has 15 amino acids. The V and J ends lost 2 bases and 16 bases respectively, with 25 bases between them. The CDR3 DNA sequence: TGTGCCAGCAGCTTCTCCGGACAGGGAGGGCGAACCCTATTCTTC. Amino acid sequence: CASSFSGQGGRTLFF.

This rearrangement joins TRBV18 to TRBJ1-3, with D perhaps TRBD1 (6 bases). Germline-derived CDR1 and CDR2 are KGHSH and LQKENI. V was clipped by 4 bases and J by 1 base, with 14 bases between them. The CDR3 is 16 residues long. The CDR3 nucleotides are TGTGCCAGCTCACAGCTAACAGGGAGATCTGGAAACACCATATATTTT. Translation: CASSQLTGRSGNTIYF.

This clone appeared a single time. This chain uses TRBV7-2 with TRBJ2-5; D remains unclear. The CDR3 length is 14 residues. The germline V gene has CDR1 SGHTA and CDR2 FQGNSA. V lost 5 bases and J 3 bases, leaving 13 bases between the germline ends. CDR3 amino acids: CASSPRVAEETQYF. The CDR3 nucleotides are TGTGCCAGCAGCCCACGTGTGGCGGAAGAGACCCAGTACTTC.

The chain recombines TRBV7-2 with TRBJ2-7, with TRBD1 matching 10 bases. CDR1 and CDR2 (germline): SGHTA, FQGNSA. With V trimmed by 3 bases and J by 2 bases, 10 bases remained unmatched. CDR3 length: 17 residues. Here the CDR3 reads CASSFYLAGQGAYEQYF. The DNA of the CDR3 is TGTGCCAGCAGCTTCTATCTAGCCGGACAGGGGGCCTACGAGCAGTACTTC.

The CDR3: CATSGRFQETQYF. The CDR3, as DNA: TGTGCCACCAGCGGCAGATTTCAAGAGACCCAGTACTTC. The chain combines TRBV15 with TRBJ2-5; D gene unclear. The CDR3 has 13 amino acids. The ends were cut back, 5 bases at V and 2 bases at J, with 9 bases in the middle. CDR1 LNHNV and CDR2 YYDKDF come from the germline V gene (reference sequence).

Concerning this clone itself: Within the sample, other DNA sequences also encode this same CDR3. The chain recombines TRBV18 with TRBJ2-1; D might be TRBD1 or TRBD2, each matching 5 bases. This CDR3 has 15 residues. Germline-derived CDR1 and CDR2 are KGHSH and LQKENI. Trimming shortened V by 6 bases and J by 1 base, and 13 bases separated the two germline ends. The DNA for the CDR3 is TGTGCCAGCTCGCCGGGACCCTCTTCCTACAATGAGCAGTTCTTC. Translated: CASSPGPSSYNEQFF.

This chain uses TRBV9 with TRBJ1-2; D is uncertain. Trimming removed 3 bases at V and 7 bases at J, with 16 bases between. The CDR3 contains 14 residues. From germline, CDR1 is SGDLS and CDR2 YYNGEE. As DNA, the CDR3 is TGTGCCAGCAGCGACGCCCAGAGTAATAGTGGCTACACCTTC. Translation gives CASSDAQSNSGYTF.

The genes are TRBV9 and TRBJ1-1; D ambiguous. Germline V gene lookup returns CDR1 SGDLS and CDR2 YYNGEE. The CDR3 totals 14 residues. V was cut by 0 bases and J by 4 bases, with 10 bases left in between. The CDR3 here is CASSVAQAGTEAFF. In DNA, the CDR3 is TGTGCCAGCAGCGTAGCGCAGGCGGGCACTGAAGCTTTCTTT.

The V gene is TRBV30, the J gene TRBJ2-7; 11 nucleotides align to TRBD2. CDR1 and CDR2 from the germline V gene are GTSNPN and SVGIG (reference sequence). The CDR3 extends over 13 amino acids. The ends lost 5 bases at V and 5 bases at J; junction bases unmatched: 5. CDR3 in DNA: TGTGCCTGGTCACTAGCGGGAGCTCACGAGCAGTACTTC. Its protein product is CAWSLAGAHEQYF. The whole variable domain, remainder taken from reference TRBV30 and TRBJ2-7, is SQTIHQWPATLVQPVGSPLSLECTVEGTSNPNLYWYRQAAGRGLQLLFYSVGIGQISSEVPQNLSASRPQDRQFILSSKKLLLSDSGFYLCAWSLAGAHEQYFGPGTRLTVT.

The chain joins TRBV28 to TRBJ1-5; TRBD1 aligns across 8 bases. There are 15 residues in the CDR3. The V segment lost 5 bases and the J segment 3 bases; nucleotides outside the gene matches: 6. Germline V lookup: CDR1 MDHEN, CDR2 SYDVKM. CDR3 in DNA: TGTGCCAGCAGTGATAGCAGGGGGCCCAATCAGCCCCAGCATTTT. Translation gives CASSDSRGPNQPQHF. The full variable domain, rest sourced from reference TRBV28 and TRBJ1-5, is DVKVTQSSRYLVKRTGEKVFLECVQDMDHENMFWYRQDPGLGLRLIYFSYDVKMKEKGDIPEGYSVSREKKERFSLILESASTNQTSMYLCASSDSRGPNQPQHFGDGTRLSIL.

The chain links TRBV5-6 to TRBJ1-5, with TRBD1 matching over 7 bases. There are 16 residues in the CDR3. Per the germline V gene, CDR1 is SGHDT and CDR2 is YYEEEE. Trimming cost V 3 bases and J 9 bases; bases outside gene matches: 15. CDR3 nucleotide sequence: TGTGCCAGCAGCTATTCAGGGACAGCCTTCGATGGGCCCCAGCATTTT. The encoded protein is CASSYSGTAFDGPQHF.

The gene calls are TRBV29-1 and TRBJ2-3; D gene ambiguous. Per germline, CDR1 SQVTM and CDR2 ANQGSEA. V was shortened by 5 bases and J by 4 bases, with 13 bases between the two germline ends. The CDR3 extends over 13 amino acids. The CDR3 DNA reads TGCAGCGTTACTTACGGAAACCCAGATACGCAGTATTTT. Its translation: CSVTYGNPDTQYF.

The chain is built from TRBV5-1 and TRBJ2-5; a weak D match, TRBD2 (5 bases). CDR3 length equals 15 residues. CDR1 is SGHRS, CDR2 YFSETQ, per germline. Trimming pared 1 base from V and 1 base from J, leaving 11 bases between. As DNA, the CDR3 is TGCGCCAGCAGCTTGCCGGGGAGACGCCAAGAGACCCAGTACTTC. Amino acid sequence: CASSLPGRRQETQYF.

The chain links TRBV10-3 to TRBJ2-7, with a tentative D call TRBD1 (6 bases). The CDR3 covers 13 residues. Germline V lookup: CDR1 ENHRY, CDR2 SYGVKD. V was pared by 8 bases and J by 0 bases, with 11 bases between. CDR3 loop: CAIGTGTSYEQYF. DNA for the CDR3: TGTGCCATCGGAACAGGGACCTCCTACGAGCAGTACTTC.

A note on this clone: The same CDR3 arises from other DNA sequences in this sample as well. The chain recombines TRBV7-9 with TRBJ2-2; no firm D call. The CDR3 loop spans 14 amino acids. Looked up from germline, CDR1 is SEHNR and CDR2 is FQNEAQ (reference sequence). V lost 1 base to trimming and J lost 2 bases, with 5 bases between them. The CDR3 DNA reads as TGTGCCAGCAGCTTAGAGGGTAACACCGGGGAGCTGTTTTTT. It codes for CASSLEGNTGELFF. Full variable domain (remainder filled in from reference TRBV7-9 and TRBJ2-2): DTGVSQNPRHKITKRGQNVTFRCDPISEHNRLYWYRQTLGQGPEFLTYFQNEAQLEKSRLLSDRFSAERPKGSFSTLEIQRTEQGDSAMYLCASSLEGNTGELFFGEGSRLTVL.

The chain employs TRBV28 and TRBJ2-1, with 9 bases fitting TRBD1. This CDR3 spans 12 amino acids. CDR1 is MDHEN and CDR2 is SYDVKM in the germline V gene. Losses at the gene ends were 6 bases for V and 10 bases for J; bases not matched to a gene: 4. The CDR3 sequence is CASRGQGEEQFF. The CDR3 region has the DNA TGTGCCAGCAGGGGACAGGGTGAGGAGCAGTTCTTC.

The chain recombines TRBV29-1 with TRBJ2-7, with 8 bases identical to TRBD1. Trimming at V came to 6 bases and at J to 1 base, leaving 5 bases not matched to a gene. CDR1 is SQVTM, CDR2 ANQGSEA, per germline. CDR3 length equals 13 residues. In nucleotides, the CDR3 is TGCAGCGTCACAGGGGGTATGTCCTACGAGCAGTACTTC. Translating it yields CSVTGGMSYEQYF.

The chain joins TRBV6-6 to TRBJ2-7; the D is unclear. The germline V and J ends were trimmed by 2 bases and 0 bases, with 11 bases remaining between them. CDR1 and CDR2 (germline): MNHNY, SVGAGI (reference sequence). The CDR3 runs to 15 residues. CDR3: CASSYRSSSSYEQYF. In nucleotides, the CDR3 is TGTGCCAGCAGTTACCGGAGCAGCAGCTCCTACGAGCAGTACTTC.

The chain couples TRBV6-6 to TRBJ2-2; possible D gene TRBD2, 6 bases. V lost 9 bases, J lost 5 bases, and 19 bases lay in between. This CDR3 is 15 amino acids long. Looked up from germline, CDR1 is MNHNY and CDR2 is SVGAGI (reference sequence). CDR3 sequence (DNA): TGTGCCAGTCGGGGTCTAGCGAGGGTAACCGGGGAGCTGTTTTTT. Amino acids: CASRGLARVTGELFF.

Regarding this clone: In the same sample, other DNA sequences code for this CDR3. The DNA of the CDR3 is TGCGCCAGCAGCTTGCTGGTGAGCCAGAACACCGGGGAGCTGTTTTTT. This gives the protein CASSLLVSQNTGELFF. This sequence joins TRBV5-1 and TRBJ2-2, with no clear D. Trimming left V 1 base short and J 1 base short, with 11 bases between. Looked up from germline, CDR1 is SGHRS and CDR2 is YFSETQ. The CDR3 runs to 16 residues.

The chain links TRBV10-3 to TRBJ2-1; D might be TRBD1 (6 bases). The CDR3 has 15 residues. Germline V CDR1 and CDR2: ENHRY, SYGVKD. The V and J ends lost 10 bases and 6 bases respectively, with 22 bases between them. The CDR3 loop is CATKTGLDTTNEQFF. CDR3 bases: TGTGCCACGAAGACAGGACTCGACACCACCAATGAGCAGTTCTTC.

The chain links TRBV19 to TRBJ2-5; D ambiguous. Trimming cost V 2 bases and J 2 bases, with 12 bases left between them. This CDR3 is built from 15 residues. In germline, CDR1 is LNHDA, CDR2 SQIVND (reference sequence). The CDR3 DNA reads as TGTGCCAGTAGTATAAAAGGGTACGAGCAAGAGACCCAGTACTTC. Translation: CASSIKGYEQETQYF. The variable domain in full, completed from reference TRBV19 and TRBJ2-5, reads DGGITQSPKYLFRKEGQNVTLSCEQNLNHDAMYWYRQDPGQGLRLIYYSQIVNDFQKGDIAEGYSVSREKKESFPLTVTSAQKNPTAFYLCASSIKGYEQETQYFGPGTRLLVL.

A word on this clone: The identical CDR3 is also encoded by other nucleotide sequences in the sample. CDR3 DNA: TGTGCCTGGGACCCAGGACAGGGATACTATGGCTACACCTTC. Its translation is CAWDPGQGYYGYTF. The rearrangement links TRBV30 to TRBJ1-2; TRBD1 matches at 8 bases. V gave up 5 bases and J gave up 3 bases; unmatched junction bases: 8. Germline CDR1 GTSNPN, CDR2 SVGIG (reference sequence). This CDR3 has 14 residues.

The J gene is TRBJ2-5, the V gene TRBV7-2; the match to TRBD2 covers 8 bases. The CDR3 is 13 amino acids. J was trimmed by 5 bases and V by 5 bases; bases with no gene match: 4. Germline V gene lookup returns CDR1 SGHTA and CDR2 FQGNSA. Here the CDR3 DNA reads TGTGCCAGCAGCCGCGGACTAGCTGAGACCCAGTACTTC. It specifies CASSRGLAETQYF.

This rearrangement joins TRBV5-6 to TRBJ2-7; 7 bases match TRBD2. This CDR3 has 14 amino acids. Germline V gives CDR1 SGHDT, CDR2 YYEEEE. The ends lost 0 bases at V and 4 bases at J; junction bases unmatched: 4. The CDR3 reads CASSLGGRKYEQYF. The CDR3 DNA follows: TGTGCCAGCAGCTTGGGCGGGAGAAAGTACGAGCAGTACTTC.

This chain links TRBV5-6 with TRBJ2-7, with TRBD2 as a possible D gene (6 bases). Trimming cost V 6 bases and J 6 bases, with 16 bases left between them. From germline, CDR1 is SGHDT and CDR2 YYEEEE. The CDR3 is made up of 13 amino acids. The CDR3 loop reads CASTPGLTVEQYF. In DNA, the CDR3 is TGTGCCAGCACCCCGGGACTGACGGTCGAGCAGTACTTC.

V and J are TRBV28 and TRBJ2-7; TRBD1 matches 9 bases. Germline CDR1 reads MDHEN; CDR2 reads SYDVKM. This CDR3 contains 15 residues. J lost 4 bases, V lost 3 bases, and 7 bases had no gene match. CDR3 nucleotides: TGTGCCAGCAGTTTGCCCGGGACAGGGATGTACGAGCAGTACTTC. Protein: CASSLPGTGMYEQYF.